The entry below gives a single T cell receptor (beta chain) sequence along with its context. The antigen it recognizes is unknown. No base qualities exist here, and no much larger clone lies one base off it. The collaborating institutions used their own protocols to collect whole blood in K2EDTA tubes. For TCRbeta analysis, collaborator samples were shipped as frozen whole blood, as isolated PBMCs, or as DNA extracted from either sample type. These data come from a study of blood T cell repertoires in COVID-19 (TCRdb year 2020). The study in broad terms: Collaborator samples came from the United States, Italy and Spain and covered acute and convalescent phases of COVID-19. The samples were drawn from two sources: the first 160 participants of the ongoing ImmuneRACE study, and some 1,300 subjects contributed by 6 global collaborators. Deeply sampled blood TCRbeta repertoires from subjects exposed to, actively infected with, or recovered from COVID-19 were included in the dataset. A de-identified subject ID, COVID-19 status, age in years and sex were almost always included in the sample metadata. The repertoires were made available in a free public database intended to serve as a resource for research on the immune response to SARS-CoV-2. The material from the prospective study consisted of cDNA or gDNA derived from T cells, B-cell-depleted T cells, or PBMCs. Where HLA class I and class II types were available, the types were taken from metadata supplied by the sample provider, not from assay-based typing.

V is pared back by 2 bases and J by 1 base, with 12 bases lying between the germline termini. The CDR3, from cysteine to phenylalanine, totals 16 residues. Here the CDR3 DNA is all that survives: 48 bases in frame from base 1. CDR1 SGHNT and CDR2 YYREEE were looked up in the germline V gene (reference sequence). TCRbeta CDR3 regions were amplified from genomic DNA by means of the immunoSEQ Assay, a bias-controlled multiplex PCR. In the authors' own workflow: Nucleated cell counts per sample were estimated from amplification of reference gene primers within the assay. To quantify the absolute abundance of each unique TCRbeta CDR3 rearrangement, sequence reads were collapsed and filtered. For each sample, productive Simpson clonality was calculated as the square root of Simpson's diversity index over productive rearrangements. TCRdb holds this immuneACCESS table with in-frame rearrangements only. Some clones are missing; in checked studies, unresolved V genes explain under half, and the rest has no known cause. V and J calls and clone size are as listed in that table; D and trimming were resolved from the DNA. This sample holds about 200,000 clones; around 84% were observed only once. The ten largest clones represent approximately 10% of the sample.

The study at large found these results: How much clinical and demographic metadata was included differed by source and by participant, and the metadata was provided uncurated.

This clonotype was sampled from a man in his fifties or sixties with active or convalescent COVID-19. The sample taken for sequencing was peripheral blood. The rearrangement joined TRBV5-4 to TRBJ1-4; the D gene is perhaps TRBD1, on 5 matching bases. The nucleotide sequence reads TGTGCCAGCAGCTTTAGGGGTGGCGGAACTAATGAAAAACTGTTTTTT. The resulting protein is CASSFRGGGTNEKLFF.